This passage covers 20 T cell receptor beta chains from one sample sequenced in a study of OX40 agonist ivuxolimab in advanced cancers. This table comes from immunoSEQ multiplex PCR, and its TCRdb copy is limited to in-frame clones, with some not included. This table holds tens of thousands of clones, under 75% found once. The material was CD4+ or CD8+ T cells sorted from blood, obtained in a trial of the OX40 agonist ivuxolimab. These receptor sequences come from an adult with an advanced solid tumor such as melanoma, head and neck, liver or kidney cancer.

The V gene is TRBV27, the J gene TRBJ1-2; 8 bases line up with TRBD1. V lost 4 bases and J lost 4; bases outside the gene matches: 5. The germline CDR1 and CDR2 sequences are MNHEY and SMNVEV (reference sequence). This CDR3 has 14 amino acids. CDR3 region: CASSSVTGGYGYTF. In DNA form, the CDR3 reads TGTGCCAGCAGTTCGGTCACAGGGGGCTATGGCTACACCTTC.

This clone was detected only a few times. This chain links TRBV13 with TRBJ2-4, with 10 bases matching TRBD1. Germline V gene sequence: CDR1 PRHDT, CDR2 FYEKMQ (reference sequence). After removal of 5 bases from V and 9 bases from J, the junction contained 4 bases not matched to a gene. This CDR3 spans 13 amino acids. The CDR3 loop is CASSAGQGSIQYF. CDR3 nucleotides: TGTGCCAGCAGCGCGGGACAGGGGTCCATTCAGTACTTC.

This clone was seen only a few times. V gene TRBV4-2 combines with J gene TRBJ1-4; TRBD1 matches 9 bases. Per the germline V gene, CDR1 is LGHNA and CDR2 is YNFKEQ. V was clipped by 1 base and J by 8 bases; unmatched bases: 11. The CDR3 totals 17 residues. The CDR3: CASSQVYTDRGLEKLFF. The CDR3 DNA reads TGTGCCAGCAGCCAAGTCTATACGGACAGGGGTTTGGAAAAACTGTTTTTT.

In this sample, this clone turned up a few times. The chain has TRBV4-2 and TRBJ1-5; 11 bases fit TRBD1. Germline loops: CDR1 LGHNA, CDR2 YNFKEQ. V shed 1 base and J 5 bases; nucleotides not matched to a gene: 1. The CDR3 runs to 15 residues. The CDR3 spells CASSQGTGGDQPQHF. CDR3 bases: TGTGCCAGCAGCCAAGGGACAGGGGGCGATCAGCCCCAGCATTTT.

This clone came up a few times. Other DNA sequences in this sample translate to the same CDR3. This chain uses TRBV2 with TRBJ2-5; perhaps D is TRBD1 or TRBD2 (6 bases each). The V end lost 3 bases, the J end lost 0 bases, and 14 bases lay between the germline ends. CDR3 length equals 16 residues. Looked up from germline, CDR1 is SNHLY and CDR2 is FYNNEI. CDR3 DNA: TGTGCCAGCAGTGACTCGAGGGGGGCCTACCAAGAGACCCAGTACTTC. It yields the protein CASSDSRGAYQETQYF.

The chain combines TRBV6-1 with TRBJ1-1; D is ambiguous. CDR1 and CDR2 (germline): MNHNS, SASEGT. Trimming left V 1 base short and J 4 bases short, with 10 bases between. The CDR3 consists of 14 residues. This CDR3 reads CASSEDTVFTEAFF. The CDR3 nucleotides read TGTGCCAGCAGTGAAGACACGGTATTCACTGAAGCTTTCTTT.

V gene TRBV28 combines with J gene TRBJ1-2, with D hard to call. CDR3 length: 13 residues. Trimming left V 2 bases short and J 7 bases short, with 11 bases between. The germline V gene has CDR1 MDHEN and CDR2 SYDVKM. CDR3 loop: CASSLGWKGGYTF. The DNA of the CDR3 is TGTGCCAGCAGTTTAGGGTGGAAGGGTGGCTACACCTTC.

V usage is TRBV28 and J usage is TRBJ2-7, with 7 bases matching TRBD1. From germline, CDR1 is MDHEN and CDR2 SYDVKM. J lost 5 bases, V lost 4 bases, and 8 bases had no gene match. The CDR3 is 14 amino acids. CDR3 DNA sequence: TGTGCCAGCAGTTCCGGGACAGAGGTGAACGAGCAGTACTTC. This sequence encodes CASSSGTEVNEQYF.

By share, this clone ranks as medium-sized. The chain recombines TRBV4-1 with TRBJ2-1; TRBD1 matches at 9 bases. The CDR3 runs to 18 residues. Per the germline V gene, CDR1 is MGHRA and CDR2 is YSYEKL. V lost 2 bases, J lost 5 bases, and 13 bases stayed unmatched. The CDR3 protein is CASSQRGVGGQGDNEQFF. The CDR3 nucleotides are TGCGCCAGCAGCCAAAGGGGGGTAGGGGGACAGGGTGACAATGAGCAGTTCTTC.

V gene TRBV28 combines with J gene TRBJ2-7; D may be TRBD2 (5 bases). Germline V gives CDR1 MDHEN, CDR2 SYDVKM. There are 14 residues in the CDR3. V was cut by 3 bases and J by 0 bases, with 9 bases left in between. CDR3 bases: TGTGCCAGCAGTTTGGAGGAGCTCTCCTACGAGCAGTACTTC. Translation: CASSLEELSYEQYF.

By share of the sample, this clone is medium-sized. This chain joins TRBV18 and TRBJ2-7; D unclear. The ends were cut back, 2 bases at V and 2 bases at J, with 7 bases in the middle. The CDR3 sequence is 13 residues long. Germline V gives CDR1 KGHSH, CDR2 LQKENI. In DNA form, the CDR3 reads TGTGCCAGCTCACCAGCCTCAGCCTACGAGCAGTACTTC. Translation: CASSPASAYEQYF. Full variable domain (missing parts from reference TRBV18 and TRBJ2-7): NAGVMQNPRHLVRRRGQEARLRCSPMKGHSHVYWYRQLPEEGLKFMVYLQKENIIDESGMPKERFSAEFPKEGPSILRIQQVVRGDSAAYFCASSPASAYEQYFGPGTRLTVT.

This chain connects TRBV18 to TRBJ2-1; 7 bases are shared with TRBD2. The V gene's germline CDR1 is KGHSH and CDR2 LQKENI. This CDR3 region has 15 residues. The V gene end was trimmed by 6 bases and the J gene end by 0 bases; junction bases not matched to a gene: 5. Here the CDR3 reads CASSPPGGSYNEQFF. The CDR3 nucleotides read TGTGCCAGCTCCCCTCCGGGGGGCTCCTACAATGAGCAGTTCTTC.

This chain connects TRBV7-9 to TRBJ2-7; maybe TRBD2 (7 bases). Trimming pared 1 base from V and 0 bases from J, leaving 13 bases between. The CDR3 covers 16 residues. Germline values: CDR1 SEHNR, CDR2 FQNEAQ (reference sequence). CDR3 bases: TGTGCCAGCAGCTTAGGGGCGGGGGCCAGCTCCTACGAGCAGTACTTC. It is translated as CASSLGAGASSYEQYF.

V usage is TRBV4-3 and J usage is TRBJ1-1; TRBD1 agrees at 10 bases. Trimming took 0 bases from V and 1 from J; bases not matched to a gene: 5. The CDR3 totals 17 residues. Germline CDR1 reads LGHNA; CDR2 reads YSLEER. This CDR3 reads CASSQDRTGGGNTEAFF. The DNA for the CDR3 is TGCGCCAGCAGCCAAGATCGGACAGGGGGTGGGAACACTGAAGCTTTCTTT.

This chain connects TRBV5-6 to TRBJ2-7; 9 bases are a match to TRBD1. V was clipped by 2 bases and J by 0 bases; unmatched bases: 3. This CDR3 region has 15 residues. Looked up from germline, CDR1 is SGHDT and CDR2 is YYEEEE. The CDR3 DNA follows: TGTGCCAGCAGCTTAGGGACAGGGCCCTCCTACGAGCAGTACTTC. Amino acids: CASSLGTGPSYEQYF. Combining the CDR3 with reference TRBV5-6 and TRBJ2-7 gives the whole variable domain DAGVTQSPTHLIKTRGQQVTLRCSPKSGHDTVSWYQQALGQGPQFIFQYYEEEERQRGNFPDRFSGHQFPNYSSELNVNALLLGDSALYLCASSLGTGPSYEQYFGPGTRLTVT.

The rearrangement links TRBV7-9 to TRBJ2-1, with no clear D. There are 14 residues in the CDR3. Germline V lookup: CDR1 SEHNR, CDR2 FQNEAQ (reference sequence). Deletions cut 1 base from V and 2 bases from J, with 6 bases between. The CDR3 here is CASSLVGPYNEQFF. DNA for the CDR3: TGTGCCAGCAGCTTAGTCGGGCCCTACAATGAGCAGTTCTTC.

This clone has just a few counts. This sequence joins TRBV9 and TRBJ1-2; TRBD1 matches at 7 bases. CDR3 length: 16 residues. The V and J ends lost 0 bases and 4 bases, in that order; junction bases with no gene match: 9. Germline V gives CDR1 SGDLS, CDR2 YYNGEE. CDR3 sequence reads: CASSVATRGLGYGYTF. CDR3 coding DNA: TGTGCCAGCAGCGTAGCTACGAGGGGGCTAGGCTATGGCTACACCTTC.

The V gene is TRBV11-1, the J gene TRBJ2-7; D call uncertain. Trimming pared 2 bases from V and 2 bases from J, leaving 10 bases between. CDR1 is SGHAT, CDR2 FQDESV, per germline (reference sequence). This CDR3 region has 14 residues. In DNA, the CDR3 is TGTGCCAGCAGCTTACAACGTTCTACCTACGAGCAGTACTTC. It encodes CASSLQRSTYEQYF.

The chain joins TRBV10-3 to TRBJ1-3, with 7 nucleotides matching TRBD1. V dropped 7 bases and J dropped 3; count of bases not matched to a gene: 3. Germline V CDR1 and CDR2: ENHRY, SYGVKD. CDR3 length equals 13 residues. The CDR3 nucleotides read TGTGCCATCAATCCAGGGGGTGGAAACACCATATATTTT. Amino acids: CAINPGGGNTIYF.

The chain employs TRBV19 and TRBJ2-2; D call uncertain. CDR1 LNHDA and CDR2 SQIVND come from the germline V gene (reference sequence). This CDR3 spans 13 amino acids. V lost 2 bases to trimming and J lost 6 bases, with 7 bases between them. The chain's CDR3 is CASSIIGAGELFF. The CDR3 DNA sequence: TGTGCCAGTAGTATAATTGGAGCCGGGGAGCTGTTTTTT.